This record looks at one T cell receptor (beta chain) sequence and its context. This clonotype has at least ten counts. Its antigen is not yet known. The junction departs from germline at one end; a sequencing error may be responsible. This sample stems from a study of T-cell reconstitution after alpha-beta-depleted transplantation in children (dated by TCRdb to 2016 to 2017). Study-level background: Using TCR repertoire profiling, the study followed T-cell immune reconstitution in a quantitative way in children after TCRalphabeta/CD19-depleted allogeneic hematopoietic cell transplantation.

Libraries were constructed by PCR. The reads were generated on an Illumina HiSeq 2500. Molecular barcoding was employed in the preparation of TCR libraries, with unique molecular identifiers being used to normalize TCRbeta repertoire quantification. TCRdb took the public reads, trimmed them with fastp at Q25, ran MiXCR for clone calling and kept in-frame beta chains. Each entry is one CDR3 protein sequence, shown with its most common DNA and genes. The sample has 490,000 or so distinct CDR3 sequences on record, about 10% of them singletons. Roughly 2% of the sample is taken by the ten largest. What the study reported, not specific to this receptor: In some patients, the high TCRbeta diversity seen at day 60 was put down to recipient T cells and intrathymic progenitors that had survived conditioning. Over subsequent months, a decline in hyperexpanded clone frequencies was noted, and after one year, T-cell counts and TCRbeta diversity were mostly ascribed to newly produced T cells. The apparently early alphabetaT-cell count recovery about two months after transplant was reportedly dependent on only several hundred rapidly expanded clones derived from non-depleted graft cells.

CDR1 and CDR2 (SGHVS, FQNEAQ) derive from the germline V gene. Counted from cysteine to phenylalanine, this CDR3 has 14 amino acids. Kept here is only the CDR3 DNA, which spans 42 bases and is read in frame from base 1. The label giving this sample's treatment or condition can be read as: allogeneic hematopoietic cell transplantation with graft depleted of TCRalphabeta T cells and CD19 B cells. The transplant recipients were children given TCRalphabeta/CD19-depleted allogeneic hematopoietic cell grafts. In this chain, TRBV7-8 is recombined with TRBJ2-1; 11 central bases correspond to TRBD2. Sequencing was performed on PBMCs, taken before TCRalphabeta/CD19-depleted stem cell transplant. This receptor was identified in a child younger than 10 with inherited bone marrow failure, due to receive a stem cell transplant. The CDR3 protein sequence reads: CASSFYIAGGPQSF. In nucleotides, the sequence is TGTGCCAGCAGCTTTTATATAGCGGGAGGGCCACAGTCCTTC.